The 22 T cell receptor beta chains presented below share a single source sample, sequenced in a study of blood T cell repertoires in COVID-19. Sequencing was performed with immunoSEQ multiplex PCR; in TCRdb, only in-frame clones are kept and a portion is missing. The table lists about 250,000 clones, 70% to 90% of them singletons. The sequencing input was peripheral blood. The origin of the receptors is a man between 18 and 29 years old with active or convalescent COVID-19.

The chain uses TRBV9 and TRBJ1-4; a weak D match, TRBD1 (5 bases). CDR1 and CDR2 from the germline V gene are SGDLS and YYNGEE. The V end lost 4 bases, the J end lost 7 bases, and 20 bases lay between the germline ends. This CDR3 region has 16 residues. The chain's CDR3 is CASSPSGDGKFEKLFF. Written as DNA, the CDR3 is TGTGCCAGCAGCCCATCGGGGGACGGGAAATTTGAAAAACTGTTTTTT.

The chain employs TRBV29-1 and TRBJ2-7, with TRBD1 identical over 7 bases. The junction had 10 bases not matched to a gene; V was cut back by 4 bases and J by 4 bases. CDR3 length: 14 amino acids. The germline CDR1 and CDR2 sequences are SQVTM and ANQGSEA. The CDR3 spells CSVGPGQTKYEQYF. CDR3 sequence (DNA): TGCAGCGTTGGACCGGGACAGACCAAATACGAGCAGTACTTC.

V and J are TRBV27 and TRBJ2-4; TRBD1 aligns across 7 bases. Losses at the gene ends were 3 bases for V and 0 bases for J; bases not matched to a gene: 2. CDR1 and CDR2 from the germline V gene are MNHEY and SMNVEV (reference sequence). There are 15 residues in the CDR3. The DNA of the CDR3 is TGTGCCAGCAGTTTCGACAGGGAAGCCAAAAACATTCAGTACTTC. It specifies CASSFDREAKNIQYF.

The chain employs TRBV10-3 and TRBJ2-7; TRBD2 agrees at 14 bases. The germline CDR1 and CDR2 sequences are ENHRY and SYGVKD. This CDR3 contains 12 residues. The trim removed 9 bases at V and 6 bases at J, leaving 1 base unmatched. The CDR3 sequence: CAIGLAGGEQYF. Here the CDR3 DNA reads TGTGCCATTGGACTAGCGGGAGGCGAGCAGTACTTC.

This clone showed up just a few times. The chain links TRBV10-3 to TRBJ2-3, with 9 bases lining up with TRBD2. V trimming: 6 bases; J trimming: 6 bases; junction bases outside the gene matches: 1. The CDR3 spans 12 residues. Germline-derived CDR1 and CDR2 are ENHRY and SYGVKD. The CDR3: CAISGTSDTQYF. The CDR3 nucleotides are TGTGCCATCAGCGGGACTAGCGATACGCAGTATTTT.

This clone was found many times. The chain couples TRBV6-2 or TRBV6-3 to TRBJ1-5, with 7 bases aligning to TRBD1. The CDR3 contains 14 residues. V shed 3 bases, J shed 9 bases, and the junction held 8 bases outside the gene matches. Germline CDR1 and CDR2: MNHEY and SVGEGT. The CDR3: CASSYGQVALPQHF. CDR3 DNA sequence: TGTGCCAGCAGTTATGGACAGGTCGCTTTGCCCCAGCATTTT.

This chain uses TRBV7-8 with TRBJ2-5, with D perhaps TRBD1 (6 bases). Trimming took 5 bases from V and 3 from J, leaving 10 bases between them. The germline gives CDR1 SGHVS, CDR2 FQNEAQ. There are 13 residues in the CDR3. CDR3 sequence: CASSRRTEETQYF. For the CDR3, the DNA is TGTGCCAGCAGCCGGAGGACAGAAGAGACCCAGTACTTC.

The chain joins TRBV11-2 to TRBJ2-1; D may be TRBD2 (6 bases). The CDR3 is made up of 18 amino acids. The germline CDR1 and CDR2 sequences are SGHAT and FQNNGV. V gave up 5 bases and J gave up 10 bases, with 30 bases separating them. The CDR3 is CASSDRPAGTPVLREQFF. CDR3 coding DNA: TGTGCCAGCAGCGATCGTCCCGCGGGGACTCCTGTTTTGAGAGAGCAGTTCTTC.

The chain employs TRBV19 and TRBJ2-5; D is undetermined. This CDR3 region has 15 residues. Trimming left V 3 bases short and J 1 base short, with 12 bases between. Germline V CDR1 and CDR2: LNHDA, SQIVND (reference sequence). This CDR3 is CASSIGGQIQETQYF. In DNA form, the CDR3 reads TGTGCCAGTAGTATTGGTGGCCAGATCCAAGAGACCCAGTACTTC.

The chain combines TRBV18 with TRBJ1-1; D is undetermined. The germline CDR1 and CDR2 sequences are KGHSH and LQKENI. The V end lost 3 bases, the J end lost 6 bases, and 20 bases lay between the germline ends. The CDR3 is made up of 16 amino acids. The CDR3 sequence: CASSPFSGFVLSEAFF. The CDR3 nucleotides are TGTGCCAGCTCACCGTTCTCGGGTTTTGTGCTTTCTGAAGCTTTCTTT.

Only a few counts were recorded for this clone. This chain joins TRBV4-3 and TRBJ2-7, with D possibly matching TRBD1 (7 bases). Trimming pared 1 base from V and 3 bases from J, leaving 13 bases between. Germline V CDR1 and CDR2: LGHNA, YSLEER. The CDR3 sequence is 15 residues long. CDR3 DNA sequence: TGCGCCAGCAGCCAAGGTCCAGGGGGGCACTACGAGCAGTACTTC. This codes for CASSQGPGGHYEQYF.

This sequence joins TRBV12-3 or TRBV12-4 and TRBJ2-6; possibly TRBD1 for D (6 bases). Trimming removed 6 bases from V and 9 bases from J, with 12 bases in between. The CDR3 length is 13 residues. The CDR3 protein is CASRRTELNVLTF. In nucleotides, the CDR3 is TGTGCCAGCAGACGGACAGAACTCAACGTCCTGACTTTC.

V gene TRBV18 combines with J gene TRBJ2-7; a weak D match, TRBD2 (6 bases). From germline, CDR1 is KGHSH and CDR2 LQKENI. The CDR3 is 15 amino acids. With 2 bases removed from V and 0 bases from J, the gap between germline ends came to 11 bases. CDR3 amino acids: CASSPSAGTSYEQYF. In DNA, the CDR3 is TGTGCCAGCTCACCATCGGCGGGGACCTCCTACGAGCAGTACTTC.

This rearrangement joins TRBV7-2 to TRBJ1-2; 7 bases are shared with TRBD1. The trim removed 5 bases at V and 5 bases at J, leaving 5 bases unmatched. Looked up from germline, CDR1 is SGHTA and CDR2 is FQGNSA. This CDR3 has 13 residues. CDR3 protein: CASSGGQAYGYTF. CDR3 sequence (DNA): TGTGCCAGCAGCGGTGGACAGGCGTATGGCTACACCTTC. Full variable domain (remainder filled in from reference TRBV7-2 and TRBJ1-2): GAGVSQSPSNKVTEKGKDVELRCDPISGHTALYWYRQSLGQGLEFLIYFQGNSAPDKSGLPSDRFSAERTGGSVSTLTIQRTQQEDSAVYLCASSGGQAYGYTFGSGTRLTVV.

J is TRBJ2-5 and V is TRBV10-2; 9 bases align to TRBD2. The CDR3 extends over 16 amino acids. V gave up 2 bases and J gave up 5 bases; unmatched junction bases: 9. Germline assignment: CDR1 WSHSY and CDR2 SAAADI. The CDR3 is CASSENSGSMEETQYF. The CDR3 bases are TGCGCCAGCAGTGAGAATAGCGGGAGTATGGAGGAGACCCAGTACTTC.

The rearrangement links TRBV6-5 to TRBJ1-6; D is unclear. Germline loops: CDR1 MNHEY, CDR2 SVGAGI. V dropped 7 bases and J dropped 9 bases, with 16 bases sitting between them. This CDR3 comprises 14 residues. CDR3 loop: CASTLRGIGSPLHF. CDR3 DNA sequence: TGTGCCAGCACCCTCAGAGGCATAGGTTCACCCCTCCACTTT.

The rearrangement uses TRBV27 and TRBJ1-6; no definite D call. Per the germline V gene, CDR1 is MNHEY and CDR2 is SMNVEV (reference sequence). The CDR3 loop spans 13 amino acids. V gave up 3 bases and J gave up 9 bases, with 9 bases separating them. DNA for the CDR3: TGTGCCAGCAGTTTGACATTCTCTTCACCCCTCCACTTT. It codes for CASSLTFSSPLHF.

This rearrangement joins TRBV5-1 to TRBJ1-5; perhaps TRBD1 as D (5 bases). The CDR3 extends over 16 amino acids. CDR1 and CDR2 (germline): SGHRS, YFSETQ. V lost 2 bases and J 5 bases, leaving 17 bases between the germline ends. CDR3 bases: TGCGCCAGCAGCTTCGGTCCCACAGGCGAGCATCAGCCCCAGCATTTT. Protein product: CASSFGPTGEHQPQHF. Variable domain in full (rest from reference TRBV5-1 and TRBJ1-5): KAGVTQTPRYLIKTRGQQVTLSCSPISGHRSVSWYQQTPGQGLQFLFEYFSETQRNKGNFPGRFSGRQFSNSRSEMNVSTLELGDSALYLCASSFGPTGEHQPQHFGDGTRLSIL.

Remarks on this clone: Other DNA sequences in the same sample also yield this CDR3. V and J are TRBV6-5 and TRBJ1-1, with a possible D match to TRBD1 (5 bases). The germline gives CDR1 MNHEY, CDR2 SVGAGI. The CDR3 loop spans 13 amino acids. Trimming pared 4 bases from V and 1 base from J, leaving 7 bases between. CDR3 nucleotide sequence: TGTGCCAGCAGTTTAACAGGGAACACTGAAGCTTTCTTT. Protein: CASSLTGNTEAFF.

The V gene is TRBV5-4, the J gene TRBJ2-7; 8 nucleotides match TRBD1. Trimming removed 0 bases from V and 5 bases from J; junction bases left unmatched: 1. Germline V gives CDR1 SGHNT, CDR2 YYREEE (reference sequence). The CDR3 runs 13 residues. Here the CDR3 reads CASSLVDRDEQYF. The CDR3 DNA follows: TGTGCCAGCAGCTTGGTGGACAGGGACGAGCAGTACTTC. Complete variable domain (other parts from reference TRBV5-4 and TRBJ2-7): ETGVTQSPTHLIKTRGQQVTLRCSSQSGHNTVSWYQQALGQGPQFIFQYYREEENGRGNFPPRFSGLQFPNYSSELNVNALELDDSALYLCASSLVDRDEQYFGPGTRLTVT.

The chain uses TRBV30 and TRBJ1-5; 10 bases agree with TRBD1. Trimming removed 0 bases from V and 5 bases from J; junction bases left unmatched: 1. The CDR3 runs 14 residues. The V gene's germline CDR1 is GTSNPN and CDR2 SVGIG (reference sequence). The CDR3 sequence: CAWSVGTGDQPQHF. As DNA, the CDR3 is TGTGCCTGGAGTGTGGGGACAGGGGATCAGCCCCAGCATTTT.

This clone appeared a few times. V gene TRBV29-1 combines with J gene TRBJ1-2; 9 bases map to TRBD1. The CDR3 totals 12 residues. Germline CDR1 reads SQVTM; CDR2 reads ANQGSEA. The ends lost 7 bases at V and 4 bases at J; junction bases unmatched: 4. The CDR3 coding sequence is TGCAGCGCTGCGGGACAGGGCTATGGCTACACCTTC. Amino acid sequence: CSAAGQGYGYTF.